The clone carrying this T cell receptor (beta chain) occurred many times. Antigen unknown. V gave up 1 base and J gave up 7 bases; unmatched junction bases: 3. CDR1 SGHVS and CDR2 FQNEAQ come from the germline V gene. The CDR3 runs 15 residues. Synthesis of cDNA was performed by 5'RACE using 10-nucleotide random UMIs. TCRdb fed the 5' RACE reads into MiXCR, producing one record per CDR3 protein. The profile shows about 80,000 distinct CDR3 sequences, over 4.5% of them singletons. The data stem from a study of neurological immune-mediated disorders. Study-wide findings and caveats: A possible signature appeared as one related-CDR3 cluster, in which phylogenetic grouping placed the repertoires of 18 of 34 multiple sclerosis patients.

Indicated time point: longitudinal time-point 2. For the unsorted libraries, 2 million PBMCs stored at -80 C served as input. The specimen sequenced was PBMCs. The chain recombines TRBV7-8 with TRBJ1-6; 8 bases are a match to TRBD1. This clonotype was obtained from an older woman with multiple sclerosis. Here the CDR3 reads CASSLVQGANSPLHF. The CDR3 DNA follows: TGTGCCAGCAGCTTAGTCCAGGGGGCAAATTCACCCCTCCACTTT.